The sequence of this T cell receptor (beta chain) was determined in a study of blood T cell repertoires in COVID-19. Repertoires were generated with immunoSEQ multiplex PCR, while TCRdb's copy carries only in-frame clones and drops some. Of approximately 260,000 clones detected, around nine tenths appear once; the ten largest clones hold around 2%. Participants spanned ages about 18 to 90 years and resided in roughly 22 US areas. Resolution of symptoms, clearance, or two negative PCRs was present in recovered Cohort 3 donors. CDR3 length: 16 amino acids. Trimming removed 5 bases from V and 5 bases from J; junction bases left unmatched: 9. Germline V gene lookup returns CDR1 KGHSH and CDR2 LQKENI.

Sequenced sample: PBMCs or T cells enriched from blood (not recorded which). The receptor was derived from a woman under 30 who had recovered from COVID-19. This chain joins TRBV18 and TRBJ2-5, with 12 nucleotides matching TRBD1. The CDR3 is CASSLNPGTGGETQYF. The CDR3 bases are TGTGCCAGCTCATTGAATCCCGGGACAGGGGGCGAGACCCAGTACTTC.